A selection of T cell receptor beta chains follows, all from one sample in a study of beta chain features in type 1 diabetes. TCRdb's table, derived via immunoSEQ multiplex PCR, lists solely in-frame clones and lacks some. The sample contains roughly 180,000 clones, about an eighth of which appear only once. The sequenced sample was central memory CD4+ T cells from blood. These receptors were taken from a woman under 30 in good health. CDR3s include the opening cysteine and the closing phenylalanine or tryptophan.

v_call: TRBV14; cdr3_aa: CASSQERGNTQYF
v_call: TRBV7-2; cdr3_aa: CASSAQGGGSNYEQYF
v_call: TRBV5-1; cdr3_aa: CASSPPKPEQFF
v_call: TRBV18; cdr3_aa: CASSPLGGESNQPQHF
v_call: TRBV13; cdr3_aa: CASTKLRTGDTGELFF
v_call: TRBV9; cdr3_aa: CASSVFDSDHSGNTIYF
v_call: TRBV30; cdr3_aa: CAGKQKRGAYNEQFF
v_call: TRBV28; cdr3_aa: CASSLTPRDGYTF
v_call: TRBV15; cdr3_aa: CATSRDRGRQFF
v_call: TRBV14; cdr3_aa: CASSQGGQGQTQYF
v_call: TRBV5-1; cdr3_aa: CASSLDRDYEQYF
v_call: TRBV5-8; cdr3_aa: CASNRARSSYNEQFF
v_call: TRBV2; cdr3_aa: CASSEAGQDYGYTF
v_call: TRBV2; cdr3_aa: CATLAEIHNEQFF
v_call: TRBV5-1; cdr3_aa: CASSRDYQETQYF
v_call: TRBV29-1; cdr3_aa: CSVEDHWSGTDTQYF